The sequence of this T cell receptor (beta chain) was determined in a study of CD4 T cells in relation to SARS-CoV-2 and coronaviruses. Only in-frame clones appear in the TCRdb table, and some are missing; sequencing was by immunoSEQ multiplex PCR. The sample consists of 25,000 to 30,000 clones, just under 75% of them appearing once. The unexposed donors gave CD4+ T cells in about 2011-2019, prior to COVID-19. Isolation of CD4+ T cells took place after less than twelve days in culture. The CDR3 covers 15 residues. Germline V gene sequence: CDR1 WNHNN, CDR2 SYGVQD (reference sequence). With 3 bases removed from V and 5 bases from J, the gap between germline ends came to 16 bases. About this clone itself: The antigen remains undetermined.

The J gene is TRBJ1-1, the V gene TRBV10-1; D unclear. Sequenced: CD4+ T cells from PBMCs, cultured in vitro. The TCR sequence derives from a human donor in good health. Here the CDR3 reads CASSDGGILGTEAFF. The CDR3 nucleotides are TGCGCCAGCAGTGACGGTGGGATCCTAGGTACTGAAGCTTTCTTT.